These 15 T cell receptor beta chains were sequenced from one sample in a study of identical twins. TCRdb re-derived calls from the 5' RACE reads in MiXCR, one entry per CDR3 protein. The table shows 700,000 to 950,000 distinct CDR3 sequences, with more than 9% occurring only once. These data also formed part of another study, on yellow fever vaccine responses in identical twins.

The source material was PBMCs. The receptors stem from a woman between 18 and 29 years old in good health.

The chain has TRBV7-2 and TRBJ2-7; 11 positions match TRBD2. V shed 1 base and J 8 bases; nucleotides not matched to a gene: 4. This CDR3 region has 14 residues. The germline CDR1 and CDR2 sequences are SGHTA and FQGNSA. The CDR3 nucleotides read TGTGCCAGCAGCTTAGAGGCTAGCGGGAGGAAGCAGTACTTC. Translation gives CASSLEASGRKQYF.

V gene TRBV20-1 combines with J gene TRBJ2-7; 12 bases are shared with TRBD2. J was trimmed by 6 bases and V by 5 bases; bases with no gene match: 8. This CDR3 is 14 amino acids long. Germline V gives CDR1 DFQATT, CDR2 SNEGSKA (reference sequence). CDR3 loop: CSAATSGRLGEQYF. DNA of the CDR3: TGCAGTGCTGCGACTAGCGGGAGACTGGGCGAGCAGTACTTC.

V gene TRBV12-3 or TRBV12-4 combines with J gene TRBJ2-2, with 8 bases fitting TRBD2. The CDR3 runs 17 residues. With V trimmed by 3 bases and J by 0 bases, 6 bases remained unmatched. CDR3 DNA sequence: TGTGCCAGCAGTTTTCGCGGAGCGGGAGCGAACACCGGGGAGCTGTTTTTT. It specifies CASSFRGAGANTGELFF.

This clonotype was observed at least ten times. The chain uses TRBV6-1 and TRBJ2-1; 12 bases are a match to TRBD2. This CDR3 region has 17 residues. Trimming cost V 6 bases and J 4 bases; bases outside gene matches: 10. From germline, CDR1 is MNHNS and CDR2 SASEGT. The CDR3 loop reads CASRLTGTSGHYNEQFF. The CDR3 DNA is TGTGCCAGCAGGCTTACCGGGACTAGCGGGCATTACAATGAGCAGTTCTTC.

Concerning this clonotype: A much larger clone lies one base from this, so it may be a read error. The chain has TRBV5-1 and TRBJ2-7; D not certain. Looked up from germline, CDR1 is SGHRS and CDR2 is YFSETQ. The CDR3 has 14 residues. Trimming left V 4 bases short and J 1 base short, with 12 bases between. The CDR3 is CASSLGIKSYEQYF. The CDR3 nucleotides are TGCGCCAGCAGCCTGGGGATTAAGTCCTACGAGCAGTACTTC.

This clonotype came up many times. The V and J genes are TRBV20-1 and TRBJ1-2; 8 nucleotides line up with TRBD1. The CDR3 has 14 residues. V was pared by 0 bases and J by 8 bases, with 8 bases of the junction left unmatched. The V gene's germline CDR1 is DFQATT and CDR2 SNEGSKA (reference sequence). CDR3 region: CSARDEQGGRGYTF. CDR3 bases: TGCAGTGCTAGAGACGAACAGGGGGGTAGGGGCTACACCTTC.

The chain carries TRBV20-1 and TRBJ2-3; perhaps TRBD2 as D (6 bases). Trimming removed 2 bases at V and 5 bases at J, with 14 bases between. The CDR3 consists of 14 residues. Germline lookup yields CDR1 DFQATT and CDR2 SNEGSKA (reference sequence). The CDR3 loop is CSARLLDGGDTQYF. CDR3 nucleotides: TGCAGTGCTAGACTATTAGACGGGGGAGATACGCAGTATTTT.

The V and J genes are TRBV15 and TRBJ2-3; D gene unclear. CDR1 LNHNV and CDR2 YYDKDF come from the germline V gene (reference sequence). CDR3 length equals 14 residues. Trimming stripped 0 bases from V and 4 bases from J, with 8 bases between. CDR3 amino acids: CATSRDAPPDTQYF. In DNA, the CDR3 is TGTGCCACCAGCAGAGATGCCCCCCCAGATACGCAGTATTTT.

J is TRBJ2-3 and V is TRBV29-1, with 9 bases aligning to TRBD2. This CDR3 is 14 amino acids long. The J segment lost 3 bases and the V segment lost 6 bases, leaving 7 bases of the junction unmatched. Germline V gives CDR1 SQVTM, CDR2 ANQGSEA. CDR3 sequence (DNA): TGCAGCGTCGCAGCGGGGGGTTTGACAGATACGCAGTATTTT. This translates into CSVAAGGLTDTQYF.

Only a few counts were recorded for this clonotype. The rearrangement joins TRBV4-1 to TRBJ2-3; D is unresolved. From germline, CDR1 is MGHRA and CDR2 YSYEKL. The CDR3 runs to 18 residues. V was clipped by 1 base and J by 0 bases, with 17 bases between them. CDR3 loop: CASSQAGGVAVSTDTQYF. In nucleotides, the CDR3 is TGCGCCAGCAGCCAAGCTGGCGGAGTAGCTGTTAGCACAGATACGCAGTATTTT.

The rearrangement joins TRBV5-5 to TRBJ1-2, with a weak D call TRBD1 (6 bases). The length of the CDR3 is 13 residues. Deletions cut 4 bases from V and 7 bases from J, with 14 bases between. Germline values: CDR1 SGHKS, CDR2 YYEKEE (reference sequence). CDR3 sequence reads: CASSPGGLCGYTF. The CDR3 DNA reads TGTGCCAGCAGCCCGGGGGGCCTCTGTGGCTACACCTTC.

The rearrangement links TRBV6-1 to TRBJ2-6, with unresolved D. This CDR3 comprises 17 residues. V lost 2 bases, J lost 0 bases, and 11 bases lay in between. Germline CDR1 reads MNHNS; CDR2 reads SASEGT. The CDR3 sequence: CASSETMVLSGANVLTF. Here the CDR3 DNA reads TGTGCCAGCAGTGAAACCATGGTACTCTCTGGGGCCAACGTCCTGACTTTC.

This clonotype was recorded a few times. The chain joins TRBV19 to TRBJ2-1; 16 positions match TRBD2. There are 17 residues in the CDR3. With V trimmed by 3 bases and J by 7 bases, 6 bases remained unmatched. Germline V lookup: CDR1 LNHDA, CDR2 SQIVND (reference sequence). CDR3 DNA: TGTGCCAGTAGTATTGGGACTAGCGGGAGGGCGAGGAATGAGCAGTTCTTC. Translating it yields CASSIGTSGRARNEQFF.

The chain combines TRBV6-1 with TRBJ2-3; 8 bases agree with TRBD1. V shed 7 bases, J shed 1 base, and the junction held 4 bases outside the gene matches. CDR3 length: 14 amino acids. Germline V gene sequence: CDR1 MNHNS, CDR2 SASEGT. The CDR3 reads CASTSGQGTDTQYF. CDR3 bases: TGTGCCAGCACCTCGGGACAGGGCACAGATACGCAGTATTTT.

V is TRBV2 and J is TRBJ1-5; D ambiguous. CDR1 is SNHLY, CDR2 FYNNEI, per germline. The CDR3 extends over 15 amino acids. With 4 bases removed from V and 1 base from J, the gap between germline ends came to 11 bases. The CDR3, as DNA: TGTGCCAGCAGTGTGGCAGGCCTGAGCAATCAGCCCCAGCATTTT. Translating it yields CASSVAGLSNQPQHF.